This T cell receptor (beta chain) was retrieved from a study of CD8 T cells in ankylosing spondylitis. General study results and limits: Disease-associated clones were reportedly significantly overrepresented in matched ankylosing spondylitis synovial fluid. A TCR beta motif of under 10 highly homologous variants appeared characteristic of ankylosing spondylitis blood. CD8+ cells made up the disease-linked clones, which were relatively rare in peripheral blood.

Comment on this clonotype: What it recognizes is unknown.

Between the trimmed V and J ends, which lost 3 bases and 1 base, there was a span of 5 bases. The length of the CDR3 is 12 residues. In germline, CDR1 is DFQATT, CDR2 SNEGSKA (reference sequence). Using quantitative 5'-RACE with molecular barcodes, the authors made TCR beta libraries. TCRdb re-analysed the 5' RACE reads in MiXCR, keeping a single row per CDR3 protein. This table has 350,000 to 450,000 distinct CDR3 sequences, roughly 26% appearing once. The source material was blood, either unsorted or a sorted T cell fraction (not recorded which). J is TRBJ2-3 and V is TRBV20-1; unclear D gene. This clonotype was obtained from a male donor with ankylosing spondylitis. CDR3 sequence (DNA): TGCAGTGCTAGGAAACGCACAGATACGCAGTATTTT. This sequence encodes CSARKRTDTQYF.